These T cell receptor beta chains were read from a single sample in a study of cytomegalovirus exposure and HLA in healthy donors. Profiling relied on immunoSEQ multiplex PCR, and the TCRdb table lists in-frame clones only, not all of them. The repertoire consists of roughly 140,000 clones, with over 65% occurring once and the leading ten covering around 3%. The sample taken for sequencing was PBMCs. The origin of the receptors is a man aged 35-49 years in good health and CMV-seropositive. The CDR3 runs from the conserved cysteine through the conserved F or W. The D gene is left open where the match is weak. Expanded clones get a size class; other rows say once, few or many, or leave the size out.

d_call: -; v_call: TRBV21-1; clone_size: -; j_call: TRBJ1-2; cdr3_aa: CASSRVGQGNGYTF; cdr3_nt: -
d_call: TRBD2; v_call: TRBV6-6; clone_size: few; j_call: TRBJ2-1; cdr3_aa: CASSYGTSRYNEQFF; cdr3_nt: TGTGCCAGCAGTTACGGGACTAGTCGGTACAATGAGCAGTTCTTC
d_call: -; v_call: TRBV29-1; clone_size: -; j_call: TRBJ2-1; cdr3_aa: CSVAPEQFF; cdr3_nt: TGCAGCGTTGCTCCTGAGCAGTTCTTC
d_call: -; v_call: TRBV28; clone_size: -; j_call: TRBJ2-7; cdr3_aa: CASSLSETYEQYF; cdr3_nt: TGTGCCAGCAGTTTAAGCGAGACCTACGAGCAGTACTTC
d_call: TRBD1; v_call: TRBV7-3; clone_size: -; j_call: TRBJ1-2; cdr3_aa: CASSYGQGRGGYTF; cdr3_nt: TGTGCCAGCAGCTATGGACAGGGTCGAGGTGGCTACACCTTC
d_call: -; v_call: TRBV25-1; clone_size: -; j_call: TRBJ2-5; cdr3_aa: CASSEVGRETQYF; cdr3_nt: TGTGCCAGCAGTGAAGTGGGGAGGGAGACCCAGTACTTC
d_call: TRBD1; v_call: TRBV5-6; clone_size: -; j_call: TRBJ2-7; cdr3_aa: CASSYGTGVHEQYF; cdr3_nt: TGTGCCAGCAGCTACGGGACAGGGGTCCACGAGCAGTACTTC
d_call: TRBD1; v_call: TRBV6-5; clone_size: few; j_call: TRBJ1-3; cdr3_aa: CASSRGQSSGNTIYF; cdr3_nt: TGTGCCAGCAGTCGGGGACAGAGCTCTGGAAACACCATATATTTT
d_call: -; v_call: TRBV2; clone_size: -; j_call: TRBJ2-5; cdr3_aa: CASSKGEETQYF; cdr3_nt: TGTGCCAGCAGTAAGGGAGAAGAGACCCAGTACTTC
d_call: -; v_call: TRBV14; clone_size: -; j_call: TRBJ2-7; cdr3_aa: CASSQGLGRGYEQYF; cdr3_nt: TGTGCCAGCAGCCAAGGACTGGGGAGAGGCTACGAGCAGTACTTC
d_call: -; v_call: TRBV7-3; clone_size: -; j_call: TRBJ2-2; cdr3_aa: CASSLTGAGELFF; cdr3_nt: TGTGCCAGCAGCTTAACAGGGGCCGGGGAGCTGTTTTTT
d_call: TRBD1; v_call: TRBV6-6; clone_size: -; j_call: TRBJ1-5; cdr3_aa: CASSRSGTGPNQPQHF; cdr3_nt: TGTGCCAGCAGTCGGTCCGGGACAGGACCTAATCAGCCCCAGCATTTT
d_call: -; v_call: TRBV28; clone_size: once; j_call: TRBJ1-2; cdr3_aa: CASTKGGPSARGGYTF; cdr3_nt: TGTGCCAGCACCAAGGGCGGGCCCTCAGCTCGGGGGGGCTACACCTTC
d_call: TRBD2; v_call: TRBV28; clone_size: few; j_call: TRBJ2-1; cdr3_aa: CASRRGDYQYNEQFF; cdr3_nt: TGTGCCAGCAGACGGGGGGACTATCAATACAATGAGCAGTTCTTC
d_call: -; v_call: TRBV19; clone_size: few; j_call: TRBJ2-7; cdr3_aa: CASSISRHYEQYF; cdr3_nt: TGTGCCAGTAGTATATCCAGGCACTACGAGCAGTACTTC
d_call: TRBD2; v_call: TRBV6-5; clone_size: -; j_call: TRBJ2-7; cdr3_aa: CASSSRLAGTNYEQYF; cdr3_nt: TGTGCCAGCAGTTCGCGGCTAGCGGGGACTAACTACGAGCAGTACTTC
d_call: -; v_call: TRBV19; clone_size: -; j_call: TRBJ1-2; cdr3_aa: CASSIDHAGTLWGYTF; cdr3_nt: TGTGCCAGTAGTATAGACCACGCCGGGACACTTTGGGGCTACACCTTC
d_call: -; v_call: TRBV14; clone_size: -; j_call: TRBJ2-2; cdr3_aa: CASSPRANTGELFF; cdr3_nt: TGTGCCAGCAGCCCCCGGGCGAACACCGGGGAGCTGTTTTTT
d_call: TRBD1; v_call: TRBV2; clone_size: -; j_call: TRBJ2-3; cdr3_aa: CASRRDRLSSTDTQYF; cdr3_nt: TGTGCCAGCAGGAGGGACAGGCTATCTAGCACAGATACGCAGTATTTT
d_call: TRBD1; v_call: TRBV7-8; clone_size: -; j_call: TRBJ1-4; cdr3_aa: CASSSRQGQGEKLFF; cdr3_nt: TGTGCCAGCAGCTCCAGACAGGGGCAAGGAGAAAAACTGTTTTTT
d_call: TRBD1; v_call: TRBV6-1; clone_size: -; j_call: TRBJ2-7; cdr3_aa: CASTRDRGYEQYF; cdr3_nt: TGTGCCAGCACCCGGGACAGGGGGTACGAGCAGTACTTC